These 31 T cell receptor beta chains originate from one sample sequenced in a study of blood T cells in healthy people across ages. The use of a sample-barcoded 5' primer and a J-beta primer mix characterized a second PCR of roughly 6 to 11 cycles. TCRdb called the 5' RACE reads again in MiXCR, with one record for every CDR3 protein. In the table there are fewer than 2,000,000 distinct CDR3 sequences, 39% of which are singletons. Sequenced sample: blood. All receptors derive from a human donor in good health.

This rearrangement joins TRBV20-1 to TRBJ2-7; D is uncertain. Looked up from germline, CDR1 is DFQATT and CDR2 is SNEGSKA (reference sequence). The CDR3 has 15 amino acids. Trimming cost V 0 bases and J 4 bases, with 16 bases left between them. The CDR3 loop reads CSARDRLRILYEQYF. CDR3 nucleotides: TGCAGTGCTAGAGATCGTTTACGTATCCTATACGAGCAGTACTTC.

In its sample, this clonotype was seen a few times. This chain joins TRBV15 and TRBJ2-1, with D possibly TRBD2 on 6 matching bases. The CDR3 covers 14 residues. Trimming pared 0 bases from V and 8 bases from J, leaving 11 bases between. Germline V CDR1 and CDR2: LNHNV, YYDKDF (reference sequence). CDR3 amino acids: CATSRDLGEDEQFF. In nucleotides, the CDR3 is TGTGCCACCAGCAGAGATCTAGGGGAGGATGAGCAGTTCTTC.

V usage is TRBV7-8 and J usage is TRBJ2-1, with 11 bases identical to TRBD1. This CDR3 comprises 15 residues. Trimming took 7 bases from V and 2 from J; bases not matched to a gene: 4. Germline loops: CDR1 SGHVS, CDR2 FQNEAQ. The CDR3 protein is CASTKGQGAYNEQFF. The CDR3 bases are TGTGCCAGCACCAAGGGACAGGGGGCCTACAATGAGCAGTTCTTC.

The sample holds many counts of this clonotype. The chain combines TRBV6-2 or TRBV6-3 with TRBJ2-2; the match to TRBD2 covers 10 bases. Looked up from germline, CDR1 is MNHEY and CDR2 is SVGEGT. CDR3 size: 15 residues. After removal of 2 bases from V and 3 bases from J, the junction contained 0 bases not matched to a gene. The CDR3 bases are TGTGCCAGCAGTTACGGGACTAGCGACACCGGGGAGCTGTTTTTT. Protein sequence: CASSYGTSDTGELFF.

The rearrangement joins TRBV24-1 to TRBJ1-2, with D uncertain. CDR3 length: 14 amino acids. From germline, CDR1 is KGHDR and CDR2 SFDVKD. Trimming took off 0 bases at V and 8 bases at J, with 12 bases between the two ends. The DNA of the CDR3 is TGTGCCACCAGTGATTTGGAGGGTGCGGCGGGCTACACCTTC. It specifies CATSDLEGAAGYTF.

This clonotype came up once. The chain joins TRBV12-3 or TRBV12-4 to TRBJ2-3; possibly TRBD2 for D (6 bases). This CDR3 has 15 residues. V lost 3 bases and J 3 bases, leaving 13 bases between the germline ends. CDR3 sequence reads: CASSLGGSETDTQYF. The CDR3 nucleotides read TGTGCCAGCAGTTTGGGGGGTAGCGAAACAGATACGCAGTATTTT.

This clonotype turned up a few times. The chain has TRBV28 and TRBJ2-1; the D gene is possibly TRBD1 (5 bases). V dropped 3 bases and J dropped 9 bases, with 12 bases sitting between them. The germline gives CDR1 MDHEN, CDR2 SYDVKM. This CDR3 region has 13 residues. The CDR3 here is CASSFVQGTEQFF. The CDR3 nucleotides read TGTGCCAGCAGTTTTGTTCAGGGAACTGAGCAGTTCTTC.

V is TRBV29-1 and J is TRBJ2-1, with D possibly called TRBD1 or TRBD2 (5 bases each). Germline V gene sequence: CDR1 SQVTM, CDR2 ANQGSEA. The CDR3 is made up of 12 amino acids. Trimming stripped 3 bases from V and 10 bases from J, with 13 bases between. The DNA of the CDR3 is TGCAGCGTTGAGGGGGAAAGGGCCGAGCAGTTCTTC. Translating gives CSVEGERAEQFF.

The genes are TRBV29-1 and TRBJ2-5, with D possibly TRBD1 on 6 matching bases. Germline V lookup: CDR1 SQVTM, CDR2 ANQGSEA. The V gene lost 7 bases and the J gene lost 5 bases, with 20 bases spanning the gap. This CDR3 is built from 14 residues. CDR3 coding DNA: TGCAGCGCTGGGGCCCTACAGGGTTGGGAGACCCAGTACTTC. Its protein product is CSAGALQGWETQYF.

This clonotype has at least ten counts. This rearrangement joins TRBV29-1 to TRBJ1-2; 8 nucleotides line up with TRBD1. CDR1 and CDR2 from the germline V gene are SQVTM and ANQGSEA. This CDR3 is 15 amino acids long. V shed 8 bases, J shed 8 bases, and the junction held 19 bases outside the gene matches. The CDR3 spells CSTRDGTGGTPGYTF. The DNA for the CDR3 is TGCAGCACGAGAGATGGGACAGGAGGGACCCCAGGCTACACCTTC.

The genes are TRBV29-1 and TRBJ1-1; perhaps TRBD1 as D (6 bases). V was clipped by 3 bases and J by 4 bases, with 12 bases between them. Germline V gene sequence: CDR1 SQVTM, CDR2 ANQGSEA. The CDR3 covers 13 residues. CDR3: CSVDTGLGTEAFF. Here the CDR3 DNA reads TGCAGCGTTGATACAGGGCTAGGCACTGAAGCTTTCTTT.

This clonotype has at least ten counts. V is TRBV4-2 and J is TRBJ1-5, with D uncertain. Germline V gives CDR1 LGHNA, CDR2 YNFKEQ. V was shortened by 3 bases and J by 3 bases, with 12 bases between the two germline ends. This CDR3 contains 15 residues. CDR3 region: CASSQGGRVNQPQHF. CDR3 nucleotides: TGTGCCAGCAGCCAGGGAGGACGGGTCAATCAGCCCCAGCATTTT.

Here the CDR3 reads CASSPLGAANSPLHF. Here the CDR3 DNA reads TGTGCCAGCAGCCCGCTGGGGGCGGCGAATTCACCCCTCCACTTT. This chain joins TRBV7-8 and TRBJ1-6, with TRBD1 as a possible D gene (6 bases). Germline values: CDR1 SGHVS, CDR2 FQNEAQ. V was shortened by 5 bases and J by 7 bases, with 15 bases between the two germline ends. The CDR3 has 15 residues.

V gene TRBV28 combines with J gene TRBJ1-4, with D unresolved. V was shortened by 1 base and J by 8 bases, with 5 bases between the two germline ends. Germline-derived CDR1 and CDR2 are MDHEN and SYDVKM. The CDR3 runs to 12 residues. In nucleotides, the CDR3 is TGTGCCAGCAGTTTATCCCAGGAAAAACTGTTTTTT. The encoded protein is CASSLSQEKLFF. Variable domain in full (rest from reference TRBV28 and TRBJ1-4): DVKVTQSSRYLVKRTGEKVFLECVQDMDHENMFWYRQDPGLGLRLIYFSYDVKMKEKGDIPEGYSVSREKKERFSLILESASTNQTSMYLCASSLSQEKLFFGSGTQLSVL.

This chain uses TRBV4-2 with TRBJ2-7; D tentatively reads TRBD1 or TRBD2 (6 bases each). Trimming stripped 0 bases from V and 3 bases from J, with 15 bases between. Germline V CDR1 and CDR2: LGHNA, YNFKEQ. The CDR3 runs to 16 residues. CDR3 in amino acids: CASSQDTGGRSYEQYF. The CDR3 DNA is TGTGCCAGCAGCCAAGATACCGGGGGCAGAAGCTACGAGCAGTACTTC.

The chain uses TRBV27 and TRBJ2-7; either TRBD1 or TRBD2 may fit D (5 bases each). The CDR3 is 12 amino acids. The V end was cut by 6 bases, the J end by 6 bases, with 12 bases between. Germline CDR1 MNHEY, CDR2 SMNVEV (reference sequence). In DNA form, the CDR3 reads TGTGCCAGCAGCCCGGCAGGGACCGAGCAGTACTTC. This gives the protein CASSPAGTEQYF.

This chain uses TRBV9 with TRBJ2-1, with 8 bases fitting TRBD2. The length of the CDR3 is 16 residues. In germline, CDR1 is SGDLS, CDR2 YYNGEE. V trimming: 0 bases; J trimming: 8 bases; junction bases outside the gene matches: 10. CDR3 sequence reads: CASSVAYGGVYHEQFF. The DNA for the CDR3 is TGTGCCAGCAGCGTAGCCTACGGGGGGGTTTACCATGAGCAGTTCTTC.

Of note for this clonotype: With a much larger clone just one base away, this may be a read error. The gene calls are TRBV3-1 and TRBJ2-1; no firm D call. The CDR3 covers 12 residues. CDR1 and CDR2 (germline): LGHDT, YNNKEL (reference sequence). CDR3 sequence reads: CASSQVNDEQFF. As DNA, the CDR3 is TGTGCCAGCAGTCAAGTCAACGATGAGCAGTTCTTC.

This clonotype was counted a few times. The chain uses TRBV24-1 and TRBJ2-5; tentatively, D is TRBD1 (5 bases). The DNA end is more similar to TRBJ2-7, so the J call may be wrong. CDR1 and CDR2 (germline): KGHDR, SFDVKD. There are 14 residues in the CDR3. CDR3 bases: TGTGCCACCAGTGATATTCAGGGCGGCGACGAGCAGTACTTC. Protein: CATSDIQGGDEQYF.

The chain links TRBV5-6 to TRBJ1-2; D ambiguous. CDR3 size: 14 residues. The germline gives CDR1 SGHDT, CDR2 YYEEEE. Trimming removed 3 bases at V and 4 bases at J, with 13 bases between. CDR3 sequence: CASSSHRVSYGYTF. CDR3 DNA sequence: TGTGCCAGCAGCTCACACCGGGTCTCCTATGGCTACACCTTC.

The rearrangement links TRBV19 to TRBJ1-2, with D possibly matching TRBD1 (5 bases). V was shortened by 3 bases and J by 8 bases, with 22 bases between the two germline ends. Germline loops: CDR1 LNHDA, CDR2 SQIVND (reference sequence). The CDR3 length is 16 residues. CDR3 protein: CASSIAGGAFLGGYTF. The CDR3 DNA reads as TGTGCCAGTAGTATCGCTGGGGGTGCGTTCCTAGGAGGCTACACCTTC.

This chain joins TRBV9 and TRBJ1-5; D possibly corresponds to TRBD1 (5 bases). The ends were cut back, 3 bases at V and 8 bases at J, with 15 bases in the middle. The length of the CDR3 is 14 residues. Per the germline V gene, CDR1 is SGDLS and CDR2 is YYNGEE. The CDR3 sequence is CASSAFSGLEPQHF. CDR3 in DNA: TGTGCCAGCAGCGCATTCTCAGGGCTGGAGCCCCAGCATTTT.

The rearrangement links TRBV4-1 to TRBJ2-1, with D unresolved. The CDR3 covers 14 residues. Germline-derived CDR1 and CDR2 are MGHRA and YSYEKL. Trimming cost V 4 bases and J 1 base, with 8 bases left between them. This CDR3 is CASSRLPSYNEQFF. In DNA form, the CDR3 reads TGCGCCAGCAGCCGCTTACCTTCCTACAATGAGCAGTTCTTC.

This clonotype has more than one count but fewer than ten. V is TRBV7-8 and J is TRBJ1-6; D is unclear. Germline V gives CDR1 SGHVS, CDR2 FQNEAQ. The CDR3 loop spans 12 amino acids. V was clipped by 5 bases and J by 10 bases, with 9 bases between them. The CDR3 here is CASSPQTSPLHF. The CDR3 bases are TGTGCCAGCAGCCCCCAGACCTCACCCCTCCACTTT.

The chain is built from TRBV6-5 and TRBJ1-2; perhaps TRBD1 as D (6 bases). V lost 6 bases to trimming and J lost 4 bases, with 18 bases between them. CDR3 length: 15 residues. Germline CDR1 is MNHEY and CDR2 is SVGAGI. CDR3 sequence (DNA): TGTGCCAGCAGGTCTACAGGGATCGGCACCTATGGCTACACCTTC. Amino acid sequence: CASRSTGIGTYGYTF.

The rearrangement links TRBV5-1 to TRBJ2-1; D is tentatively TRBD1 or TRBD2 (5 bases each). The germline gives CDR1 SGHRS, CDR2 YFSETQ. The length of the CDR3 is 15 residues. Trimming removed 2 bases at V and 2 bases at J, with 11 bases between. As DNA, the CDR3 is TGCGCCAGCAGCTTCGGGGCTACGACCTACAATGAGCAGTTCTTC. Amino acids: CASSFGATTYNEQFF.

This clonotype was counted only a few times. This chain connects TRBV4-2 to TRBJ1-1; 9 bases agree with TRBD1. Unmatched junction bases numbered 9, after V lost 2 bases and J lost 11 bases. Germline assignment: CDR1 LGHNA and CDR2 YNFKEQ. CDR3 length: 14 residues. The CDR3 spells CASSQSTGGFEAFF. The CDR3 nucleotides are TGTGCCAGCAGCCAAAGTACAGGGGGCTTTGAGGCTTTCTTT.

The chain uses TRBV7-9 and TRBJ1-4; D is unclear. The germline gives CDR1 SEHNR, CDR2 FQNEAQ (reference sequence). V gave up 1 base and J gave up 12 bases, with 12 bases separating them. CDR3 length: 13 amino acids. The CDR3 DNA reads TGTGCCAGCAGCTTAGGGACGGTCAGAGAACTGTTTTTT. Translating gives CASSLGTVRELFF.

This clonotype came up a few times. The chain recombines TRBV12-3 or TRBV12-4 with TRBJ2-6, with a weak D call TRBD2 (5 bases). The V and J ends lost 1 base and 1 base respectively, with 8 bases between them. The CDR3 extends over 16 amino acids. The CDR3 DNA reads as TGTGCCAGCAGTTTAGGGAGGCCTTCTGGGGCCAACGTCCTGACTTTC. It yields the protein CASSLGRPSGANVLTF.

V is TRBV6-1 and J is TRBJ2-1, with D perhaps matching TRBD1 or TRBD2 (6 bases each). V lost 8 bases and J 9 bases, leaving 26 bases between the germline ends. The CDR3 sequence is 16 residues long. Germline CDR1 and CDR2: MNHNS and SASEGT. The CDR3 region has the DNA TGTGCCAGCTCCTCCGAACGGGGGCCAACTCCATCTGAGCAGTTCTTC. Its protein product is CASSSERGPTPSEQFF.

This clonotype was counted between two and nine times. A read error may produce the germline difference seen at one junction end. The chain carries TRBV29-1 and TRBJ2-1; D remains ambiguous. Germline CDR1 and CDR2: SQVTM and ANQGSEA. CDR3 length equals 13 residues. The chain's CDR3 is CSVDLYSYDEQFF. The CDR3 nucleotides read TGCAGCGTTGATCTGTACTCCTACGATGAGCAGTTCTTC.